The text below deals with one T cell receptor (beta chain). This sample stems from a study of T cell changes during pregnancy in multiple sclerosis. Clones were read by immunoSEQ multiplex PCR, and TCRdb kept only the in-frame ones, dropping some. The profile shows 60,000 or so clones, 75% to 95% of them singletons. In germline, CDR1 is WNHNN, CDR2 SYGVQD (reference sequence). Trimming stripped 4 bases from V and 7 bases from J, with 8 bases between. This CDR3 contains 13 residues. The chain is built from TRBV10-1 and TRBJ1-6, with D maybe TRBD1 (5 bases). This material consisted of CD4+ T cells from peripheral blood mononuclear cells, taken after pregnancy. The sequence derives from a female donor in good health, enrolled as a control in a pregnancy study. This chain's CDR3 is CASSGQLNSPLHF. DNA of the CDR3: TGCGCCAGCAGTGGACAGCTCAATTCACCCCTCCACTTT.